This entry lists 18 T cell receptor beta chains sequenced from one sample in a study of T cell changes during pregnancy in multiple sclerosis. The protocol was immunoSEQ multiplex PCR, while the TCRdb copy is restricted to in-frame clones and leaves out a portion. Of some 49,000 clones detected, 90% appear once; the ten largest clones hold 5.1%. This material consisted of peripheral blood, taken after pregnancy. The receptors shown here come from a female donor in good health, enrolled as a control in a pregnancy study.

The chain combines TRBV5-6 with TRBJ2-7, with 8 bases matching TRBD2. Germline V lookup: CDR1 SGHDT, CDR2 YYEEEE. The ends lost 7 bases at V and 3 bases at J; junction bases unmatched: 9. This CDR3 comprises 14 residues. This chain's CDR3 is CASWSGTRVYEQYF. In nucleotides, the CDR3 is TGTGCCAGCTGGTCGGGGACTAGGGTCTACGAGCAGTACTTC.

V gene TRBV28 combines with J gene TRBJ2-2; perhaps TRBD2 as D (5 bases). The CDR3 is 14 amino acids. The germline V gene has CDR1 MDHEN and CDR2 SYDVKM. Trimming removed 6 bases at V and 4 bases at J, with 12 bases between. CDR3 loop: CASSYRGLTGELFF. CDR3 DNA sequence: TGTGCCAGCAGCTACCGCGGGCTCACCGGGGAGCTGTTTTTT. Full variable domain (missing parts from reference TRBV28 and TRBJ2-2): DVKVTQSSRYLVKRTGEKVFLECVQDMDHENMFWYRQDPGLGLRLIYFSYDVKMKEKGDIPEGYSVSREKKERFSLILESASTNQTSMYLCASSYRGLTGELFFGEGSRLTVL.

This chain joins TRBV5-1 and TRBJ2-1; possibly TRBD2 for D (6 bases). CDR3 length: 15 amino acids. Germline V lookup: CDR1 SGHRS, CDR2 YFSETQ. V lost 4 bases to trimming and J lost 5 bases, with 16 bases between them. This chain's CDR3 is CASSPGLTMNNEQFF. CDR3 nucleotides: TGCGCCAGCAGCCCGGGACTGACAATGAACAATGAGCAGTTCTTC.

This clone showed up just once. This sequence joins TRBV11-2 and TRBJ2-2, with 8 bases lining up with TRBD2. The CDR3 extends over 16 amino acids. Trimming removed 0 bases from V and 3 bases from J; junction bases left unmatched: 3. Germline CDR1 reads SGHAT; CDR2 reads FQNNGV. CDR3 sequence (DNA): TGTGCCAGCAGCTTAGACCCTAGCGGGTACACCGGGGAGCTGTTTTTT. Protein product: CASSLDPSGYTGELFF.

This clone was recorded only once. The rearrangement uses TRBV7-9 and TRBJ1-6; TRBD1 might be the D (6 bases). This CDR3 comprises 14 residues. The V and J ends lost 5 bases and 6 bases respectively, with 11 bases between them. Germline V gene data show CDR1 as SEHNR and CDR2 as FQNEAQ (reference sequence). CDR3 DNA: TGTGCCAGCAGCACCGGGGGGGCTAATTCACCCCTCCACTTT. This codes for CASSTGGANSPLHF. Full variable domain (rest looked up from reference TRBV7-9 and TRBJ1-6): DTGVSQNPRHKITKRGQNVTFRCDPISEHNRLYWYRQTLGQGPEFLTYFQNEAQLEKSRLLSDRFSAERPKGSFSTLEIQRTEQGDSAMYLCASSTGGANSPLHFGNGTRLTVT.

The rearrangement uses TRBV5-6 and TRBJ1-4, with TRBD1 matching 10 bases. The CDR3 is 13 residues long. The germline CDR1 and CDR2 sequences are SGHDT and YYEEEE. Trimming took 7 bases from V and 7 from J; bases not matched to a gene: 4. DNA for the CDR3: TGTGCCAGCGTCCGGGACAGGGGTGAAAAACTGTTTTTT. Protein: CASVRDRGEKLFF.

The gene calls are TRBV28 and TRBJ2-1; a weak D match, TRBD2 (6 bases). Trimming shortened V by 5 bases and J by 3 bases, and 14 bases separated the two germline ends. Germline V gene lookup returns CDR1 MDHEN and CDR2 SYDVKM. The CDR3 runs to 15 residues. As DNA, the CDR3 is TGTGCCAGCAGTCCCGGGGGAACCCGCTACAATGAGCAGTTCTTC. This gives the protein CASSPGGTRYNEQFF.

Only one count was recorded for this clone. The V call is TRBV11-2, the J call TRBJ2-4; 10 bases align to TRBD1. The CDR3 length is 14 residues. The V segment lost 4 bases and the J segment 9 bases; nucleotides outside the gene matches: 6. Germline CDR1 is SGHAT and CDR2 is FQNNGV. CDR3 in amino acids: CASSSPRDRGIQYF. The CDR3 bases are TGTGCCAGCAGCTCGCCTCGGGACAGGGGCATTCAGTACTTC.

In nucleotides, the CDR3 is TGTGCCAGCAGCCAAGATACGCGGAATTCACCCCTCCACTTT. Protein sequence: CASSQDTRNSPLHF. The V call is TRBV4-2, the J call TRBJ1-6; D gene uncertain. Per the germline V gene, CDR1 is LGHNA and CDR2 is YNFKEQ. The CDR3 loop spans 14 amino acids. The V gene lost 0 bases and the J gene lost 7 bases, with 7 bases spanning the gap.

The chain employs TRBV5-5 and TRBJ1-3; D is uncertain. The germline V and J ends were trimmed by 4 bases and 4 bases, with 3 bases remaining between them. Germline V gene sequence: CDR1 SGHKS, CDR2 YYEKEE (reference sequence). The CDR3 spans 11 residues. CDR3: CASSVGNTIYF. CDR3 in DNA: TGTGCCAGCAGCGTAGGAAACACCATATATTTT.

The rearrangement joins TRBV5-5 to TRBJ1-2, with D unresolved. V lost 0 bases and J 4 bases, leaving 10 bases between the germline ends. The germline V gene encodes CDR1 SGHKS and CDR2 YYEKEE (reference sequence). This CDR3 comprises 14 residues. The CDR3 region is CASSLEQLPYGYTF. CDR3 coding DNA: TGTGCCAGCAGCTTGGAACAGCTACCCTATGGCTACACCTTC.

V is TRBV25-1 and J is TRBJ1-1, with D uncertain. Germline V CDR1 and CDR2: MGHDK, SYGVNS. This CDR3 comprises 11 residues. Trimming stripped 7 bases from V and 1 base from J, with 4 bases between. CDR3 residues: CASTGNTEAFF. The CDR3, as DNA: TGTGCCAGCACGGGGAACACTGAAGCTTTCTTT.

V usage is TRBV7-9 and J usage is TRBJ2-1, with 13 bases identical to TRBD2. The CDR3 covers 18 residues. The ends lost 4 bases at V and 5 bases at J; junction bases unmatched: 11. The germline CDR1 and CDR2 sequences are SEHNR and FQNEAQ (reference sequence). The CDR3 spells CASSSSRTSGGPNNEQFF. For the CDR3, the DNA is TGTGCCAGCAGCTCGTCCCGGACTAGCGGGGGCCCCAACAATGAGCAGTTCTTC.

The CDR3 DNA sequence: TGCGCCAGCAGCTTTGGCGAAGGCCAGCGGGCTTTCTTT. Its protein is CASSFGEGQRAFF. The chain employs TRBV5-1 and TRBJ1-1; D is unresolved. CDR3 length: 13 residues. Looked up from germline, CDR1 is SGHRS and CDR2 is YFSETQ. Trimming removed 2 bases from V and 11 bases from J, with 16 bases in between. Full variable domain (missing parts from reference TRBV5-1 and TRBJ1-1): KAGVTQTPRYLIKTRGQQVTLSCSPISGHRSVSWYQQTPGQGLQFLFEYFSETQRNKGNFPGRFSGRQFSNSRSEMNVSTLELGDSALYLCASSFGEGQRAFFGQGTRLTVV.

The chain uses TRBV27 and TRBJ1-5, with 7 bases aligning to TRBD1. This CDR3 has 19 residues. V shed 6 bases and J 0 bases; nucleotides not matched to a gene: 17. From germline, CDR1 is MNHEY and CDR2 SMNVEV (reference sequence). The CDR3 protein is CASSPGGGQITYSNQPQHF. The CDR3 DNA reads TGTGCCAGCAGCCCGGGGGGGGGACAGATCACTTATAGCAATCAGCCCCAGCATTTT.

The chain has TRBV5-6 and TRBJ2-1, with 7 bases matching TRBD2. CDR1 and CDR2 from the germline V gene are SGHDT and YYEEEE. This CDR3 is 16 amino acids long. Trimming at V came to 4 bases and at J to 0 bases, leaving 7 bases not matched to a gene. CDR3 DNA sequence: TGTGCCAGCAGCCGTAATCGCGGGAGCTCCTACAATGAGCAGTTCTTC. This gives the protein CASSRNRGSSYNEQFF. The whole variable domain, remainder taken from reference TRBV5-6 and TRBJ2-1, is DAGVTQSPTHLIKTRGQQVTLRCSPKSGHDTVSWYQQALGQGPQFIFQYYEEEERQRGNFPDRFSGHQFPNYSSELNVNALLLGDSALYLCASSRNRGSSYNEQFFGPGTRLTVL.

This chain joins TRBV28 and TRBJ2-5; 9 bases agree with TRBD1. After removal of 3 bases from V and 3 bases from J, the junction contained 8 bases not matched to a gene. CDR1 is MDHEN and CDR2 is SYDVKM in the germline V gene. The CDR3 contains 16 residues. For the CDR3, the DNA is TGTGCCAGCAGTTTGACCGCCTGGACAGGGGAAGAGACCCAGTACTTC. Translated, it gives CASSLTAWTGEETQYF.

This chain joins TRBV4-1 and TRBJ2-7; D may be TRBD1 (6 bases). The CDR3 covers 14 residues. Between the trimmed V and J ends, which lost 4 bases and 1 base, there was a span of 11 bases. Per the germline V gene, CDR1 is MGHRA and CDR2 is YSYEKL. CDR3 region: CASSLDRSSYEQYF. DNA for the CDR3: TGCGCCAGCAGCCTTGACAGGTCTTCCTACGAGCAGTACTTC.